This TCR beta chain came from a study of CXCR3-negative and CXCR3-positive naive CD8 T cells (dated by TCRdb to 2018 to 2020). In terms of the full investigation: In total, some 150 million TRB reads were obtained, which works out to roughly 1.5 +/- 0.3 million reads per library. Diversity and physicochemical repertoire analyses were performed on around 10 donors pooled from two independent experiments. Naive subsets from about five donors and memory cells from 3 donors were included in the TRBV-TRBJ cluster analysis. Beyond this particular receptor, the publication reports: Comparably high repertoire diversity was found in both naive subsets, whereas much lower repertoire diversity was found in memory CD8+ T cells. Surface CD5, linked to self-reactivity in mice, was comparable between naive subsets; TCR interaction strength was therefore also inferred from TRB CDR3 physicochemical properties. TRBV-TRBJ usage was similar between naive CXCR3-negative and CXCR3-positive cells from the same donor, while memory cells showed distinct patterns. TRB CDR3s from CXCR3-positive naive cells showed higher hydrophobicity (lower Kidera factor 4), lower energy, and higher strength and volume indices than CXCR3-negative naive cells. CXCR3 expression partially decreased after cryopreservation, so most assays used freshly isolated PBMCs.

The CDR3 starts with the cysteine, ends with the phenylalanine, and has 14 residues. The protein alone is recorded here. The CDR1 and CDR2 encoded by the germline V gene (reference sequence) are DFQATT and SNEGSKA. For this clonotype: Which antigen it targets is not known.

Each CD8+ T cell subset was flow-sorted in triplicate, with over 250,000 cells per subset placed directly into RLT lysis buffer. Naive CD8+ T cells were defined stringently as CD45RO-CCR7+CD27+CD95- to exclude memory contaminants. Standard density gradient centrifugation was used to isolate peripheral blood mononuclear cells from buffy coats. A FACSAria III was used to flow-sort naive CXCR3-negative and CXCR3-positive CD8+ T cells. Total RNA was extracted from sorted cells with an RNeasy Mini Kit. Sequencer: NextSeq 550. The Human TCR Profiling Kit (MiLaboratory) was used to make UMI-labeled 5' RACE TRB cDNA libraries. cDNA synthesis used the entire amount of extracted RNA, and PCR amplification then used the entire amount of cDNA produced. Libraries were prepared in parallel with an identical number of PCR cycles. Regarding the original processing steps: With a minimum of two reads required per UMI, MIGEC and MiXCR pulled out about 57,000 +/- 9,900 unique UMI-labeled TRB cDNA molecules from each library. Each library averaged about 38,000 +/- 11,000 functional in-frame TRB CDR3 nucleotide clonotypes without stop codons. Diversity metrics, including normalized Shannon-Wiener and Chao1, were computed in VDJtools after downsampling to 5000 UMI-labeled TRB molecules per sample. Clonotype-size-weighted physicochemical properties of the central five CDR3 residues (interaction energy, strength, volume and Kidera factor 4) were computed in VDJtools. After reprocessing by TCRdb, each CDR3 protein sequence is one entry, and no DNA is given. The V and J calls and clone size come from TCRdb's table, not from the authors' own analysis. This sample's table contains some 130,000 distinct CDR3 sequences. The ten largest clonotypes hold 0.59% of the sample.

This clonotype was sampled from a human donor in good health. Some clones in this sample may be carry-over from other donors' samples. Sequencing was done on a sample of naive CXCR3+ CD8+ T cells from blood. The sample's cell subset or site, from its label and the paper: CD45RO-CCR7+CD27+CD95- naive CD8+ T cells expressing CXCR3 (TNR3+). Here the chain combines TRBV20-1 and TRBJ1-1. For the CDR3, the sequence is CSAPRSREAPGAFF.